This TCR beta chain appears in the sequencing data of a study of blood T cell repertoires in COVID-19. What the recovered Cohort 3 donors had was two negative PCRs, clearance, or symptom resolution. Sequenced by immunoSEQ multiplex PCR; TCRdb stores in-frame clones only, minus some. This sample has 150,000 or so clones, with roughly 87% found just once. V was cut by 3 bases and J by 14 bases, with 16 bases left in between. CDR3 length: 13 amino acids. Germline-derived CDR1 and CDR2 are SNHLY and FYNNEI. The receptor's source is a man in his forties or fifties who had recovered from COVID-19. The sequencing sample was made of PBMCs or T cells enriched from blood (not recorded which). The V call is TRBV2, the J call TRBJ1-4; the D gene is possibly TRBD1 (5 bases). This CDR3 is CASSEEISGNLFF. Written as DNA, the CDR3 is TGTGCCAGCAGTGAGGAAATATCAGGGAACCTGTTTTTT.